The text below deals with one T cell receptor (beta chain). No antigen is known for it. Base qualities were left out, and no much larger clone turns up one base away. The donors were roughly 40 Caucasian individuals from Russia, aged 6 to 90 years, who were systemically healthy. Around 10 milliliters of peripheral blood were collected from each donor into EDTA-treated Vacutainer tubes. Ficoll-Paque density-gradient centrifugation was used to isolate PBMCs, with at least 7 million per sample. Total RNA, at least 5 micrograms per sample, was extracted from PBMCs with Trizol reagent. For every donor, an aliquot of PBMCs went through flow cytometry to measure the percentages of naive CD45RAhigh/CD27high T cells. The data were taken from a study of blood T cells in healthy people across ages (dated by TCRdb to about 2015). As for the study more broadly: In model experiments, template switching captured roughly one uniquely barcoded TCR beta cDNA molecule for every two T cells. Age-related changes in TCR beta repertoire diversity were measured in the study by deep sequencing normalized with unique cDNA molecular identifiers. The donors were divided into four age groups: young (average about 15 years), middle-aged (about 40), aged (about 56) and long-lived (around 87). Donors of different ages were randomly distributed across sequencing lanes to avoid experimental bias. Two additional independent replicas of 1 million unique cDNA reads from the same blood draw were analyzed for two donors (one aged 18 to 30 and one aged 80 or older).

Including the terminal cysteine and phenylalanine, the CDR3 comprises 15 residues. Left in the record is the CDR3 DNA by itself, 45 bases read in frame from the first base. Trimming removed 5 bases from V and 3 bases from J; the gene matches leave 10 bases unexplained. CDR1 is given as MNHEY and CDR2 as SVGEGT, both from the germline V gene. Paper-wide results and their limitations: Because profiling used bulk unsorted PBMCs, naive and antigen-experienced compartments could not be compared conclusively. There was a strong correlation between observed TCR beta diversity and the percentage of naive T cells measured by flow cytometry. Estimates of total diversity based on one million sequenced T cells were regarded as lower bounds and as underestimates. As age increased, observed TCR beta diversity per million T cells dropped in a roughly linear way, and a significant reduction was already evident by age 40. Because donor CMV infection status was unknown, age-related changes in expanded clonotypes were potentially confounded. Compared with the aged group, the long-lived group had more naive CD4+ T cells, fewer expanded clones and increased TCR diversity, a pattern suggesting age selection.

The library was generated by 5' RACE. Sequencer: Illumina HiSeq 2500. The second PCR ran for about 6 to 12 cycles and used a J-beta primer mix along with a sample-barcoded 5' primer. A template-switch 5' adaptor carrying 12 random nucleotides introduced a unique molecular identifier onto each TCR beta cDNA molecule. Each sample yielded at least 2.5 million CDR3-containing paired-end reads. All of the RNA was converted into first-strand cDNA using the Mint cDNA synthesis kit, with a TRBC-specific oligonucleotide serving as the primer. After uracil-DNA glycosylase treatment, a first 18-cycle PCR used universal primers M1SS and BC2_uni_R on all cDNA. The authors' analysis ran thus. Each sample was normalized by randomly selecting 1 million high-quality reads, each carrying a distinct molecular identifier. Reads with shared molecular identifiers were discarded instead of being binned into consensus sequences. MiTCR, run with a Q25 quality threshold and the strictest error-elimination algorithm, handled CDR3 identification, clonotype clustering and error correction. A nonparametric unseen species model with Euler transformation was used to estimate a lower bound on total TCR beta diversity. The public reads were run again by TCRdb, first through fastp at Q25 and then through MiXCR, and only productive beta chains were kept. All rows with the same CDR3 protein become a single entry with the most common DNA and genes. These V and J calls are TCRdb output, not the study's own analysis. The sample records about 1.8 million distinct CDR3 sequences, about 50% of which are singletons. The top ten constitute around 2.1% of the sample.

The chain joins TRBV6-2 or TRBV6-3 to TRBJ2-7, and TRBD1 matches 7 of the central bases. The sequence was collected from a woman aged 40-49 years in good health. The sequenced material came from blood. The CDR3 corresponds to CASSSHGTANYEQYF. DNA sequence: TGTGCCAGCAGTAGCCACGGGACAGCGAACTACGAGCAGTACTTC.